A single sample is the source of the 23 T cell receptor beta chains below, sequenced in a study of OX40 agonist ivuxolimab in advanced cancers. The library was made by the immunoSEQ multiplex PCR assay. TCRdb's version of the immuneACCESS table is confined to in-frame rearrangements and falls short of the full clone set. An unresolved V gene accounts for under half of the shortfall where checked; the remainder is of unknown origin. The sample table shows around 63,000 clones, and around 79% are seen once. Of the sample, approximately 11% falls within the top ten clones. The sample here was CD4+ or CD8+ T cells sorted from blood, taken in a trial of the OX40 agonist ivuxolimab. These receptors came from an adult with an advanced solid tumor such as melanoma, head and neck, liver or kidney cancer.

The V call is TRBV4-1, the J call TRBJ1-1; no definite D call. V gave up 1 base and J gave up 0 bases, with 6 bases separating them. The germline V gene encodes CDR1 MGHRA and CDR2 YSYEKL. CDR3 length: 14 residues. The CDR3: CASSQGSMNTEAFF. DNA of the CDR3: TGCGCCAGCAGCCAAGGATCCATGAACACTGAAGCTTTCTTT.

The rearrangement uses TRBV11-3 and TRBJ2-5, with unresolved D. TRBJ2-7 matches the DNA end more closely, so the J call is doubtful. The CDR3 has 15 residues. Germline lookup yields CDR1 SGHNT and CDR2 YENEEA. The CDR3 DNA sequence: TGTGCCAGCAGCTTAGGTACCCAACCATCCTACGAGCAGTACTTC. It codes for CASSLGTQPSYEQYF.

CDR3 bases: TGTGCCAGCAGTGACTCCCGTCAGGGATCAAACTATGGCTACACCTTC. Its translation is CASSDSRQGSNYGYTF. The chain couples TRBV6-4 to TRBJ1-2; possible D gene TRBD1, 5 bases. The CDR3 runs to 16 residues. V lost 0 bases and J 2 bases, leaving 13 bases between the germline ends. Germline CDR1 is MRHNA and CDR2 is SNTAGT.

The rearrangement links TRBV9 to TRBJ1-5, with no clear D. This CDR3 region has 14 residues. CDR1 is SGDLS and CDR2 is YYNGEE in the germline V gene. V was trimmed by 0 bases and J by 0 bases, leaving 4 bases between them. For the CDR3, the DNA is TGTGCCAGCAGCGTAGGGTTTAGCAATCAGCCCCAGCATTTT. This encodes CASSVGFSNQPQHF.

The chain is built from TRBV6-1 and TRBJ2-4, with TRBD2 identical over 10 bases. Germline CDR1 MNHNS, CDR2 SASEGT. CDR3 size: 16 residues. V was pared by 2 bases and J by 7 bases, with 8 bases of the junction left unmatched. In nucleotides, the CDR3 is TGTGCCAGCAGTGAATGGGCTAGCGGGAGTTCGAACATTCAGTACTTC. Amino acid sequence: CASSEWASGSSNIQYF.

This clone was seen only once. The rearrangement links TRBV5-5 to TRBJ1-1; possibly TRBD1 for D (5 bases). This CDR3 spans 15 amino acids. Germline values: CDR1 SGHKS, CDR2 YYEKEE (reference sequence). Trimming shortened V by 0 bases and J by 0 bases, and 9 bases separated the two germline ends. CDR3 sequence (DNA): TGTGCCAGCAGCTTGGCCCTGGGGCTGAACACTGAAGCTTTCTTT. This gives the protein CASSLALGLNTEAFF.

This clone was seen a handful of times. J is TRBJ2-7 and V is TRBV18; D is undetermined. Germline CDR1 and CDR2: KGHSH and LQKENI. The V gene lost 0 bases and the J gene lost 2 bases, with 11 bases spanning the gap. The CDR3 spans 15 residues. CDR3 sequence reads: CASSPPRQAAYEQYF. CDR3 sequence (DNA): TGTGCCAGCTCACCACCGCGTCAGGCCGCCTACGAGCAGTACTTC.

The chain links TRBV27 to TRBJ2-2; D remains unclear. CDR3 size: 14 residues. The germline gives CDR1 MNHEY, CDR2 SMNVEV (reference sequence). V was shortened by 3 bases and J by 3 bases, with 8 bases between the two germline ends. CDR3 in DNA: TGTGCCAGCAGTTTCAGTACTTACACCGGGGAGCTGTTTTTT. It is translated as CASSFSTYTGELFF.

The V call is TRBV7-9, the J call TRBJ1-1, with D unclear. This CDR3 comprises 13 residues. V dropped 7 bases and J dropped 3 bases, with 12 bases sitting between them. Germline loops: CDR1 SEHNR, CDR2 FQNEAQ (reference sequence). The CDR3: CASTYLEDTEAFF. The CDR3 DNA reads as TGTGCCAGCACCTACCTGGAGGACACTGAAGCTTTCTTT.

The genes are TRBV18 and TRBJ1-1; D gene unclear. With 6 bases removed from V and 2 bases from J, the gap between germline ends came to 7 bases. Germline CDR1 KGHSH, CDR2 LQKENI. The CDR3 totals 12 residues. The CDR3 region is CASSRPNTEAFF. The DNA of the CDR3 is TGTGCCAGCTCCCGACCCAACACTGAAGCTTTCTTT.

V is TRBV4-3 and J is TRBJ2-3, with 7 bases matching TRBD2. This CDR3 spans 17 amino acids. V was clipped by 0 bases and J by 0 bases; unmatched bases: 6. Germline loops: CDR1 LGHNA, CDR2 YSLEER. CDR3 region: CASSQDLGSGSTDTQYF. The CDR3 DNA follows: TGCGCCAGCAGCCAAGATCTGGGTAGCGGGAGCACAGATACGCAGTATTTT.

The rearrangement joins TRBV19 to TRBJ1-5; D is perhaps TRBD1 (6 bases). Per the germline V gene, CDR1 is LNHDA and CDR2 is SQIVND (reference sequence). The CDR3 is made up of 13 amino acids. The V end was cut by 4 bases, the J end by 4 bases, with 8 bases between. The CDR3: CASSTTGNQPQHF. CDR3 coding DNA: TGTGCCAGTAGTACAACAGGGAATCAGCCCCAGCATTTT.

This clone was seen just once. The chain employs TRBV7-2 and TRBJ1-2; the D is unclear. From germline, CDR1 is SGHTA and CDR2 FQGNSA. The V and J ends lost 5 bases and 8 bases respectively, with 18 bases between them. This CDR3 contains 14 residues. CDR3 coding DNA: TGTGCCAGCAGCGCCTTGACCGACCGCGGAGGCTACACCTTC. Protein: CASSALTDRGGYTF.

The rearrangement uses TRBV5-6 and TRBJ1-4; 8 bases fit TRBD1. The CDR3 runs 15 residues. CDR1 is SGHDT and CDR2 is YYEEEE in the germline V gene. J gave up 8 bases and V 4 bases, and 10 bases lay outside the gene matches. The CDR3 loop is CASSRLGTGLEKLFF. Written as DNA, the CDR3 is TGTGCCAGCAGCCGCCTTGGGACAGGTCTCGAAAAACTGTTTTTT. Looking up the rest from reference TRBV5-6 and TRBJ1-4 gives the full variable domain: DAGVTQSPTHLIKTRGQQVTLRCSPKSGHDTVSWYQQALGQGPQFIFQYYEEEERQRGNFPDRFSGHQFPNYSSELNVNALLLGDSALYLCASSRLGTGLEKLFFGSGTQLSVL.

In DNA form, the CDR3 reads TGTGCCAGCAGCCGCCAGGGGGACAATGAGCAGTTCTTC. Encoded protein: CASSRQGDNEQFF. V usage is TRBV9 and J usage is TRBJ2-1, with 7 bases matching TRBD1. The CDR3 loop spans 13 amino acids. Germline CDR1 reads SGDLS; CDR2 reads YYNGEE. V lost 4 bases, J lost 5 bases, and 3 bases stayed unmatched.

V and J are TRBV4-3 and TRBJ1-5, with TRBD1 matching over 9 bases. The length of the CDR3 is 17 residues. V gave up 0 bases and J gave up 4 bases; unmatched junction bases: 7. CDR1 and CDR2 from the germline V gene are LGHNA and YSLEER. The CDR3 spells CASSQDLTGGPNQPQHF. The DNA for the CDR3 is TGCGCCAGCAGCCAAGATCTGACAGGGGGTCCGAATCAGCCCCAGCATTTT.

The chain combines TRBV18 with TRBJ2-1, with D possibly being TRBD2 (6 bases). The CDR3 totals 15 residues. The V end lost 3 bases, the J end lost 1 base, and 10 bases lay between the germline ends. The V gene's germline CDR1 is KGHSH and CDR2 LQKENI. The CDR3 region is CASSPSAGSYNEQFF. The CDR3 DNA is TGTGCCAGCTCACCCTCGGCGGGGTCCTACAATGAGCAGTTCTTC.

This chain uses TRBV25-1 with TRBJ1-3, with 7 bases matching TRBD1. Germline trimming cut 2 bases from V and 0 bases from J; bases unmatched to any gene: 4. Germline V gene data show CDR1 as MGHDK and CDR2 as SYGVNS. The CDR3 has 16 amino acids. DNA of the CDR3: TGTGCCAGCAGTGAAAGGGGGCTGAGCTCTGGAAACACCATATATTTT. Translated: CASSERGLSSGNTIYF.

The chain recombines TRBV10-2 with TRBJ2-5; TRBD1 matches 8 bases. V trimming: 8 bases; J trimming: 5 bases; junction bases outside the gene matches: 7. There are 13 residues in the CDR3. Germline CDR1 is WSHSY and CDR2 is SAAADI. CDR3 nucleotides: TGCGCCAGCCAACAGGGGGTGGCGGAGACCCAGTACTTC. Its protein product is CASQQGVAETQYF.

As to this clone: Additional DNA sequences in this sample encode the identical CDR3. The V gene is TRBV12-5, the J gene TRBJ1-3; no clear D. Germline loops: CDR1 LGHNT, CDR2 FRNRAP. V was pared by 7 bases and J by 1 base, with 8 bases between. This CDR3 is 13 amino acids long. The CDR3 coding sequence is TGTGCTAGTGCAGGTGCGTCTGGAAACACCATATATTTT. Residues: CASAGASGNTIYF. Full variable domain (missing parts from reference TRBV12-5 and TRBJ1-3): DARVTQTPRHKVTEMGQEVTMRCQPILGHNTVFWYRQTMMQGLELLAYFRNRAPLDDSGMPKDRFSAEMPDATLATLKIQPSEPRDSAVYFCASAGASGNTIYFGEGSWLTVV.

This clone was recorded once. The chain has TRBV5-5 and TRBJ1-5; D may be TRBD1 (5 bases). Germline assignment: CDR1 SGHKS and CDR2 YYEKEE (reference sequence). V was clipped by 4 bases and J by 2 bases, with 13 bases between them. The CDR3 spans 15 residues. CDR3: CASSPRGIGNQPQHF. The DNA for the CDR3 is TGTGCCAGCAGCCCCCGGGGGATCGGCAATCAGCCCCAGCATTTT.

The chain uses TRBV7-2 and TRBJ1-1; D gene ambiguous. The CDR3 totals 13 residues. Germline V gene lookup returns CDR1 SGHTA and CDR2 FQGNSA. V lost 1 base and J 0 bases, leaving 3 bases between the germline ends. CDR3 region: CASSLVLNTEAFF. CDR3 DNA: TGTGCCAGCAGCTTAGTCTTGAACACTGAAGCTTTCTTT.

V and J are TRBV19 and TRBJ1-5; a possible D gene is TRBD1 (5 bases). V dropped 6 bases and J dropped 4 bases, with 16 bases sitting between them. The germline gives CDR1 LNHDA, CDR2 SQIVND (reference sequence). This CDR3 is built from 15 residues. The CDR3 DNA is TGTGCCAGTAGCGCCTACGAAACAGGTAATCAGCCCCAGCATTTT. It specifies CASSAYETGNQPQHF.